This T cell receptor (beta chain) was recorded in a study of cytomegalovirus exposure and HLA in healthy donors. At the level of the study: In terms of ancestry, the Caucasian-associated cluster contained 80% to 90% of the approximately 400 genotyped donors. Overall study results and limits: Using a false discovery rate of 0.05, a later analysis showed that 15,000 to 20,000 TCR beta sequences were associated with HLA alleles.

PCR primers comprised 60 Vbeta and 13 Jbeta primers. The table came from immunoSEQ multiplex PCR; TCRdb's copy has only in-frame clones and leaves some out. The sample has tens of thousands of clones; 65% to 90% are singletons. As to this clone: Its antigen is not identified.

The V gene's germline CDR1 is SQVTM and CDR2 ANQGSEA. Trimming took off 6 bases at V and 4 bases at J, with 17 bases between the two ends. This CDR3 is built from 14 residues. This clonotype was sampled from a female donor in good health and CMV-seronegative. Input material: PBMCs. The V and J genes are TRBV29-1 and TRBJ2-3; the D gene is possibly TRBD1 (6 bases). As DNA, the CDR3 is TGCAGCGTCGTCGGACAGTCTCACTCAGATACGCAGTATTTT. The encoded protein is CSVVGQSHSDTQYF.